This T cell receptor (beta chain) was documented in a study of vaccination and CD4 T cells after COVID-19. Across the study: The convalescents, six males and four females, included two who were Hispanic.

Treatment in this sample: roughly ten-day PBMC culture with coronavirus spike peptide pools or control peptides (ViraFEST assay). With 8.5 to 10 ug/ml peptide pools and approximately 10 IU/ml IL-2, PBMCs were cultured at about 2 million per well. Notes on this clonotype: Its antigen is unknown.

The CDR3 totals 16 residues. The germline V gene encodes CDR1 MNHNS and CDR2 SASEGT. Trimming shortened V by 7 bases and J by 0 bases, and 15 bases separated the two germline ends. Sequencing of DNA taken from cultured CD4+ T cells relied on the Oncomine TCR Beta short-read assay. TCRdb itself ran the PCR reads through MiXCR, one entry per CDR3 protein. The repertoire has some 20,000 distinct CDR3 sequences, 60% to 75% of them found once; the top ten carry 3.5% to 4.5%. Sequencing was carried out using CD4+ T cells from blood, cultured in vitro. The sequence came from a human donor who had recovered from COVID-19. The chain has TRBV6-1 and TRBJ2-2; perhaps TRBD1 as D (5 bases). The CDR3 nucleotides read TGTGCCAGCACCTATGACAGATTACCGAACACCGGGGAGCTGTTTTTT. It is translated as CASTYDRLPNTGELFF.